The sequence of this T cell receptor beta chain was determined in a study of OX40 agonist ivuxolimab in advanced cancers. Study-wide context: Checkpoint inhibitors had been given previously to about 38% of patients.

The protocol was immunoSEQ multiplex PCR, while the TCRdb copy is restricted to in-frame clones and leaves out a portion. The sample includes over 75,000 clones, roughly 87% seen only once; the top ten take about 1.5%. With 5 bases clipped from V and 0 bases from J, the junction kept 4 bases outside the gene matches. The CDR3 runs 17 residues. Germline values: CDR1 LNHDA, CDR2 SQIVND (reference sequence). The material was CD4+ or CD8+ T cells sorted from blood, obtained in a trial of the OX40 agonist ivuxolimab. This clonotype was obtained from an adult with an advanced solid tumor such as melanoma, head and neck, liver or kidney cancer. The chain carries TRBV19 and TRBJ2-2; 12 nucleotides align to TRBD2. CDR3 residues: CASSGGLAGTNTGELFF. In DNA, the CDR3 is TGTGCCAGTAGTGGTGGACTAGCGGGAACGAACACCGGGGAGCTGTTTTTT. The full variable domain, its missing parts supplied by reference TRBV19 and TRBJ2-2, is DGGITQSPKYLFRKEGQNVTLSCEQNLNHDAMYWYRQDPGQGLRLIYYSQIVNDFQKGDIAEGYSVSREKKESFPLTVTSAQKNPTAFYLCASSGGLAGTNTGELFFGEGSRLTVL.